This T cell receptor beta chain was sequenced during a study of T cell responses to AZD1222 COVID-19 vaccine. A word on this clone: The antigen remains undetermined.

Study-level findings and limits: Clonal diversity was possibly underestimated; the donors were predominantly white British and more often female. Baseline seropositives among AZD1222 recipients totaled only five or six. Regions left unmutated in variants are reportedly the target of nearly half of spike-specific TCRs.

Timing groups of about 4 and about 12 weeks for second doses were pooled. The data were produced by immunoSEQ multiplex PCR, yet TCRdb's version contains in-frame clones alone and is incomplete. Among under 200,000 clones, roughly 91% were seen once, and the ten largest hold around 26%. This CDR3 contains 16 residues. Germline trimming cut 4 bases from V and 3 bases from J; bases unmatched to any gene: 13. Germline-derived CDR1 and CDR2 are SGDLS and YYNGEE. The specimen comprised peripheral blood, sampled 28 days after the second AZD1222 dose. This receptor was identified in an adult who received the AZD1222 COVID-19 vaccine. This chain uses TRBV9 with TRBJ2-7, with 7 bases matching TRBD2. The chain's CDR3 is CASSPQDRGGYYEQYF. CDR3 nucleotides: TGTGCCAGCAGCCCACAGGATCGGGGAGGGTACTACGAGCAGTACTTC.